The clone carrying this T cell receptor beta chain was picked up a small number of times. CDR1 and CDR2 (germline): LNHDA, SQIVND (reference sequence). This CDR3 comprises 15 residues. V shed 2 bases and J shed 5 bases, with 13 bases lying between them. This sample is drawn from a study of T cell repertoires in cytomegalovirus infection. MiXCR was run by TCRdb on the reads, yielding one entry per CDR3 protein. The sample contains around 450,000 distinct CDR3 sequences, 30% to 40% of which appear only once. The sequence came from a human donor in good health (CMV status not recorded). Some clones in this sample may be carry-over from other donors' samples. Sequenced input: PBMCs. The chain employs TRBV19 and TRBJ1-5; D is perhaps TRBD1 (6 bases). CDR3 region: CASSIMDRPDQPQHF. In DNA form, the CDR3 reads TGTGCCAGTAGTATAATGGACAGACCTGATCAGCCCCAGCATTTT.